These 25 T cell receptor beta chains originate from one sample sequenced in a study of control samples from healthy donors and cancer patients. Sequenced by immunoSEQ multiplex PCR; TCRdb stores in-frame clones only, minus some. The repertoire has some 120,000 clones, about 93% of them found once; the top ten carry 1.7%. The sample taken for sequencing was PBMCs. Source of these receptors: a man aged 45 to 65 with head and neck cancer.

This clone showed up just a few times. CDR3 nucleotides: TGTGCCAGCAGCTCCCTCGGGACAGCACAAGAGACCCAGTACTTC. Its protein product is CASSSLGTAQETQYF. The V gene is TRBV13, the J gene TRBJ2-5; 7 bases are shared with TRBD1. This CDR3 is built from 15 residues. From germline, CDR1 is PRHDT and CDR2 FYEKMQ (reference sequence). Trimming at V came to 4 bases and at J to 2 bases, leaving 7 bases not matched to a gene.

This clone was seen once. The chain joins TRBV10-1 to TRBJ1-5, with TRBD1 identical over 10 bases. The CDR3 spans 15 residues. Looked up from germline, CDR1 is WNHNN and CDR2 is SYGVQD (reference sequence). J gave up 3 bases and V 6 bases, and 5 bases lay outside the gene matches. CDR3 DNA sequence: TGCGCCAGCAGACAGACAGGGGGCATCAATCAGCCCCAGCATTTT. Amino acids: CASRQTGGINQPQHF.

CDR3 DNA: TGTGCCTGTGCGAGGGCAGGGAACTATGGCTACACCTTC. Translated, it gives CACARAGNYGYTF. The chain employs TRBV30 and TRBJ1-2, with a possible D match to TRBD1 (5 bases). This CDR3 comprises 13 residues. The germline V gene has CDR1 GTSNPN and CDR2 SVGIG (reference sequence). Trimming removed 6 bases from V and 2 bases from J, with 13 bases in between.

V usage is TRBV6-5 and J usage is TRBJ2-7, with D possibly being TRBD2 (6 bases). The CDR3 is made up of 14 amino acids. V lost 5 bases, J lost 4 bases, and 15 bases lay in between. CDR1 and CDR2 from the germline V gene are MNHEY and SVGAGI. The CDR3 DNA is TGTGCCAGCAGTCTCCGGGAGACCCAATACGAGCAGTACTTC. This gives the protein CASSLRETQYEQYF.

The rearrangement uses TRBV9 and TRBJ2-1; 9 bases fit TRBD1. The CDR3 sequence is 17 residues long. CDR1 and CDR2 from the germline V gene are SGDLS and YYNGEE. V gave up 3 bases and J gave up 2 bases; unmatched junction bases: 9. CDR3 nucleotide sequence: TGTGCCAGCAGCGCGCATCTGGGACAGGGAGCCTACAATGAGCAGTTCTTC. This sequence encodes CASSAHLGQGAYNEQFF.

The DNA for the CDR3 is TGTGCCAGCAGTTCCCCCCCCTGGCCCCAGCATTTT. Translating it yields CASSSPPWPQHF. J is TRBJ1-5 and V is TRBV12-3 or TRBV12-4; D unclear. V gave up 4 bases and J gave up 9 bases, with 10 bases separating them. This CDR3 has 12 amino acids.

The rearrangement joins TRBV6-1 to TRBJ2-7, with a tentative D call TRBD2 (6 bases). Trimming stripped 0 bases from V and 4 bases from J, with 19 bases between. The CDR3 loop spans 17 amino acids. Germline CDR1 is MNHNS and CDR2 is SASEGT. CDR3 nucleotide sequence: TGTGCCAGCAGTGAAGCGAGGGACTTCGCCATCCCTTACGAGCAGTACTTC. It encodes CASSEARDFAIPYEQYF.

The J gene is TRBJ2-1, the V gene TRBV28; D is tentatively TRBD1 or TRBD2 (6 bases each). The CDR3 runs to 16 residues. V gave up 5 bases and J gave up 6 bases, with 20 bases separating them. Germline loops: CDR1 MDHEN, CDR2 SYDVKM. The CDR3: CASSPLWRGKGNEQFF. The CDR3 nucleotides are TGTGCCAGCAGTCCCCTGTGGAGGGGGAAAGGCAATGAGCAGTTCTTC.

The chain employs TRBV7-2 and TRBJ2-3; D call uncertain. V lost 1 base and J lost 5, with 7 bases in between. Looked up from germline, CDR1 is SGHTA and CDR2 is FQGNSA. CDR3 length: 13 amino acids. CDR3 protein: CASSLEVRDTQYF. DNA of the CDR3: TGTGCCAGCAGCTTAGAGGTGCGAGATACGCAGTATTTT.

V and J are TRBV29-1 and TRBJ2-1; D gene unclear. Between the trimmed V and J ends, which lost 3 bases and 10 bases, there was a span of 16 bases. This CDR3 region has 13 residues. Germline V lookup: CDR1 SQVTM, CDR2 ANQGSEA. The CDR3 loop is CSVDSRESNEQFF. CDR3 in DNA: TGCAGCGTTGATTCGAGAGAATCCAACGAGCAGTTCTTC.

This sequence joins TRBV6-2 or TRBV6-3 and TRBJ2-1; 7 bases align to TRBD2. The CDR3 length is 13 residues. Losses at the gene ends were 1 base for V and 10 bases for J; bases not matched to a gene: 4. The germline gives CDR1 MNHEY, CDR2 SVGEGT. As DNA, the CDR3 is TGTGCCAGCAGTTACTGGGAGGGGACGGAGCAGTTCTTC. Residues: CASSYWEGTEQFF.

The chain has TRBV19 and TRBJ2-1; TRBD2 aligns across 13 bases. Looked up from germline, CDR1 is LNHDA and CDR2 is SQIVND (reference sequence). The CDR3 has 16 amino acids. V was pared by 8 bases and J by 10 bases, with 14 bases of the junction left unmatched. CDR3 nucleotides: TGTGCCAGTTCAACCACCAGACTAGCGGGGGGACGGGAGCAGTTCTTC. This encodes CASSTTRLAGGREQFF.

V usage is TRBV7-8 and J usage is TRBJ2-3; D remains unclear. V gave up 4 bases and J gave up 1 base, with 6 bases separating them. The CDR3 has 13 amino acids. Germline lookup yields CDR1 SGHVS and CDR2 FQNEAQ. Here the CDR3 reads CASSSERTDTQYF. CDR3 sequence (DNA): TGTGCCAGCAGCTCGGAGCGCACAGATACGCAGTATTTT.

The chain joins TRBV20-1 to TRBJ1-6, with D uncertain. V was shortened by 3 bases and J by 7 bases, with 13 bases between the two germline ends. The length of the CDR3 is 14 residues. Looked up from germline, CDR1 is DFQATT and CDR2 is SNEGSKA (reference sequence). The CDR3 sequence: CSASSVGSNSPLHF. As DNA, the CDR3 is TGCAGTGCTAGTTCGGTGGGAAGCAATTCACCCCTCCACTTT.

The CDR3 DNA reads as TGTGCCAGCAGCCCGATCGGACGGGTTGAAGCTTTCTTT. This codes for CASSPIGRVEAFF. The chain combines TRBV3-1 (or the pseudogene TRBV3-2) with TRBJ1-1; D not certain. This CDR3 is 13 amino acids long. The V gene's germline CDR1 is LGHDT and CDR2 YNNKEL (reference sequence). V was pared by 4 bases and J by 7 bases, with 13 bases between.

V gene TRBV2 combines with J gene TRBJ2-5; 9 positions agree with TRBD2. The V gene end was trimmed by 6 bases and the J gene end by 5 bases; junction bases not matched to a gene: 10. This CDR3 has 15 residues. The germline V gene has CDR1 SNHLY and CDR2 FYNNEI. The CDR3 DNA follows: TGTGCCAGCAGCTTTAGCGGGGGCCTAGGGGAGACCCAGTACTTC. This translates into CASSFSGGLGETQYF.

V is TRBV9 and J is TRBJ2-1; 8 bases fit TRBD2. The CDR3 sequence is 15 residues long. With V trimmed by 1 base and J by 0 bases, 0 bases remained unmatched. In germline, CDR1 is SGDLS, CDR2 YYNGEE. The CDR3 protein is CASSVSGSSYNEQFF. CDR3 in DNA: TGTGCCAGCAGCGTAAGCGGGAGCTCCTACAATGAGCAGTTCTTC. Based on the CDR3 plus reference TRBV9 and TRBJ2-1, the full variable domain is DSGVTQTPKHLITATGQRVTLRCSPRSGDLSVYWYQQSLDQGLQFLIQYYNGEERAKGNILERFSAQQFPDLHSELNLSSLELGDSALYFCASSVSGSSYNEQFFGPGTRLTVL.

J is TRBJ1-2 and V is TRBV12-3 or TRBV12-4; D is ambiguous. CDR3 size: 13 residues. The V end was cut by 3 bases, the J end by 8 bases, with 13 bases between. The chain's CDR3 is CASSLTVTRGYTF. The CDR3 coding sequence is TGTGCCAGCAGTTTGACGGTGACTAGAGGCTACACCTTC.

V is TRBV24-1 and J is TRBJ2-5; D may match TRBD1 or TRBD2 (5 bases each). With 3 bases removed from V and 2 bases from J, the gap between germline ends came to 15 bases. CDR3 length: 16 residues. The V gene's germline CDR1 is KGHDR and CDR2 SFDVKD. CDR3 region: CATSDGGYDGQETQYF. The CDR3, as DNA: TGTGCCACCAGTGATGGGGGTTATGACGGACAAGAGACCCAGTACTTC.

J is TRBJ1-2 and V is TRBV12-3 or TRBV12-4; 7 nucleotides agree with TRBD1. The CDR3 has 13 amino acids. V lost 8 bases to trimming and J lost 4 bases; unmatched junction nucleotides: 7. This CDR3 reads CASGRRTGYGYTF. CDR3 sequence (DNA): TGTGCCAGCGGCCGACGGACAGGCTATGGCTACACCTTC.

The chain joins TRBV5-5 to TRBJ2-7; 9 bases are shared with TRBD2. The V gene end was trimmed by 0 bases and the J gene end by 4 bases; junction bases not matched to a gene: 11. Looked up from germline, CDR1 is SGHKS and CDR2 is YYEKEE (reference sequence). This CDR3 has 17 residues. CDR3 bases: TGTGCCAGCAGCTTGGCCCCGAGCGCGGGGGGGGTTTACGAGCAGTACTTC. Amino acid sequence: CASSLAPSAGGVYEQYF.

This clone has just a few counts. The V call is TRBV9, the J call TRBJ1-4, with 9 nucleotides matching TRBD1. The CDR3 extends over 16 amino acids. The V gene end was trimmed by 3 bases and the J gene end by 8 bases; junction bases not matched to a gene: 11. Germline values: CDR1 SGDLS, CDR2 YYNGEE. The CDR3 DNA reads as TGTGCCAGCAGCGGAGGTGGGACAGGGAGGTACGAAAAACTGTTTTTT. This encodes CASSGGGTGRYEKLFF.

J is TRBJ1-6 and V is TRBV4-3, with 8 bases that match TRBD1. Looked up from germline, CDR1 is LGHNA and CDR2 is YSLEER. The CDR3 length is 15 residues. V lost 3 bases to trimming and J lost 5 bases; unmatched junction nucleotides: 3. The CDR3 DNA follows: TGCGCCAGCAGCCACGGGACAGGCAATAATTCACCCCTCCACTTT. Translating it yields CASSHGTGNNSPLHF.

V and J are TRBV6-5 and TRBJ2-7; no firm D call. The ends were cut back, 0 bases at V and 2 bases at J, with 8 bases in the middle. This CDR3 spans 14 amino acids. Germline assignment: CDR1 MNHEY and CDR2 SVGAGI. The CDR3 DNA is TGTGCCAGCAGTTACTCGAAAGGGACCTACGAGCAGTACTTC. It codes for CASSYSKGTYEQYF.

The chain is built from TRBV7-2 and TRBJ2-2, with D maybe TRBD2 (6 bases). In germline, CDR1 is SGHTA, CDR2 FQGNSA. V gave up 4 bases and J gave up 3 bases, with 12 bases separating them. The CDR3 length is 15 residues. Here the CDR3 DNA reads TGTGCCAGCAGCTCCCCCGGGACTTACACCGGGGAGCTGTTTTTT. As protein: CASSSPGTYTGELFF.